A few counts support the clone carrying this T cell receptor beta chain. Original analysis: Amplification of reference gene primers provided the estimated nucleated cell counts. Some clones are missing from TCRdb's copy, which holds only in-frame ones; the method was immunoSEQ multiplex PCR. That table is the source of V, J and clone size, and D and trimming were worked out from the DNA. The table includes about 200,000 clones, approximately 80% detected once. These data are taken from a study of blood T cell repertoires in COVID-19. Germline V gene lookup returns CDR1 MNHEY and CDR2 SVGEGT. V was shortened by 2 bases and J by 5 bases, with 12 bases between the two germline ends. The CDR3 loop spans 14 amino acids.

This sequence was found in a woman aged 55-75 years with acute COVID-19. Sequencing was carried out using PBMCs or T cells enriched from blood (not recorded which). The rearrangement links TRBV6-2 or TRBV6-3 to TRBJ1-1, with D unresolved. This CDR3 reads CASSYGGWWTEAFF. CDR3 coding DNA: TGTGCCAGCAGTTACGGCGGGTGGTGGACTGAAGCTTTCTTT.